The 13 T cell receptor beta chains listed next were all sequenced from one sample in a study of spatial heterogeneity in lung cancer. Described time point: blood at routine non-recurrence follow-up after resection. Tumor, nontumor lung or frozen PBMC supplied whole RNA that was sequenced unsorted. MiXCR, applied by TCRdb to the 5' RACE reads, yields one record per CDR3 protein. The table shows roughly 120,000 distinct CDR3 sequences, with 12% occurring only once. Sequences were derived from PBMCs, sampled at follow-up. These receptors were taken from a male donor with early-stage non-small cell lung cancer.

V gene TRBV7-2 combines with J gene TRBJ2-7, with 10 bases matching TRBD2. Unmatched junction bases numbered 3, after V lost 2 bases and J lost 5 bases. The CDR3 is 14 residues long. CDR1 is SGHTA and CDR2 is FQGNSA in the germline V gene. The CDR3 sequence is CASSLSGGAHEQYF. CDR3 DNA sequence: TGTGCCAGCAGCTTAAGCGGGGGGGCCCACGAGCAGTACTTC.

This clonotype was observed a handful of times. The rearrangement joins TRBV7-9 to TRBJ2-7, with 9 bases fitting TRBD1. Trimming removed 4 bases from V and 5 bases from J; junction bases left unmatched: 9. This CDR3 has 15 amino acids. Per the germline V gene, CDR1 is SEHNR and CDR2 is FQNEAQ (reference sequence). The CDR3: CASSSTDRGGDEQYF. As DNA, the CDR3 is TGTGCCAGCAGCTCAACGGACAGGGGTGGCGACGAGCAGTACTTC.

This clonotype was recorded a few times. This sequence joins TRBV18 and TRBJ1-1; D not certain. This CDR3 has 14 amino acids. Germline V lookup: CDR1 KGHSH, CDR2 LQKENI. V lost 2 bases to trimming and J lost 2 bases, with 9 bases between them. DNA for the CDR3: TGTGCCAGCTCACCATTTTCGGAAAACACTGAAGCTTTCTTT. It is translated as CASSPFSENTEAFF.

The rearrangement links TRBV9 to TRBJ2-1; no clear D. CDR1 is SGDLS, CDR2 YYNGEE, per germline. V lost 1 base and J 1 base, leaving 9 bases between the germline ends. The CDR3 has 15 amino acids. DNA of the CDR3: TGTGCCAGCAGCGTACGCCCAGATTCCTACAATGAGCAGTTCTTC. As protein: CASSVRPDSYNEQFF.

This clonotype was seen at least ten times. The V gene is TRBV24-1, the J gene TRBJ2-1; 9 positions match TRBD1. CDR1 and CDR2 from the germline V gene are KGHDR and SFDVKD. CDR3 length: 16 amino acids. Germline trimming cut 2 bases from V and 9 bases from J; bases unmatched to any gene: 10. This CDR3 reads CATSDWDRDRAGEQFF. DNA for the CDR3: TGTGCCACCAGTGATTGGGATCGGGACAGGGCCGGTGAGCAGTTCTTC.

The chain combines TRBV7-8 with TRBJ1-6; a possible D gene is TRBD1 (5 bases). There are 17 residues in the CDR3. The V gene's germline CDR1 is SGHVS and CDR2 FQNEAQ. V lost 2 bases, J lost 7 bases, and 18 bases lay in between. The CDR3 nucleotides read TGTGCCAGCAGCTTAAAGCGGGGGGGAGGCTTAAATTCACCCCTCCACTTT. It encodes CASSLKRGGGLNSPLHF.

This clonotype was observed a handful of times. V gene TRBV24-1 combines with J gene TRBJ2-1; maybe TRBD1 (5 bases). CDR3 length equals 16 residues. V was cut by 3 bases and J by 1 base, with 12 bases left in between. Germline CDR1 and CDR2: KGHDR and SFDVKD. The CDR3 DNA reads as TGTGCCACCAGTGATCGAGACAGAATTTCCTACAATGAGCAGTTCTTC. The encoded protein is CATSDRDRISYNEQFF.

This clonotype is labeled as medium-sized. The chain has TRBV29-1 and TRBJ2-3, with 7 nucleotides matching TRBD1. CDR1 and CDR2 from the germline V gene are SQVTM and ANQGSEA. CDR3 length: 15 amino acids. V was clipped by 6 bases and J by 0 bases; unmatched bases: 9. CDR3 region: CSVQQGFISTDTQYF. The DNA of the CDR3 is TGCAGCGTCCAACAGGGGTTTATTAGCACAGATACGCAGTATTTT.

This clonotype appeared many times. The chain carries TRBV10-3 and TRBJ2-2, with D unresolved. The V end lost 7 bases, the J end lost 3 bases, and 6 bases lay between the germline ends. Germline V gene lookup returns CDR1 ENHRY and CDR2 SYGVKD. The CDR3 extends over 12 amino acids. DNA of the CDR3: TGTGCCATCAACACTTACACCGGGGAGCTGTTTTTT. Translation: CAINTYTGELFF.

This clonotype has a count of ten or more. The chain carries TRBV6-2 or TRBV6-3 and TRBJ2-1, with no clear D. With 5 bases removed from V and 8 bases from J, the gap between germline ends came to 13 bases. CDR3 length equals 13 residues. Germline lookup yields CDR1 MNHEY and CDR2 SVGEGT. CDR3 nucleotide sequence: TGTGCCAGCAGTCTTTCTCCCTTCGATGAGCAGTTCTTC. It codes for CASSLSPFDEQFF.

The gene calls are TRBV28 and TRBJ2-7; D is possibly TRBD2 (6 bases). With 6 bases removed from V and 6 bases from J, the gap between germline ends came to 15 bases. CDR1 and CDR2 (germline): MDHEN, SYDVKM. The CDR3 totals 13 residues. CDR3 bases: TGTGCCAGCAGCGGGGACTTTGCGGGCGAGCAGTACTTC. It translates to CASSGDFAGEQYF.

The table lists this clonotype with a few counts. This chain links TRBV23-1 with TRBJ1-6; no clear D gene. TRBV23-1 has ORF status, its function being uncertain. V was clipped by 0 bases and J by 10 bases, with 7 bases between them. This CDR3 comprises 13 residues. The CDR3 DNA follows: TGCGCCAGCAGTCAATCTGACGAATCACCCCTCCACTTT. Translation: CASSQSDESPLHF.

This clonotype was counted ten times or more. The J gene is TRBJ2-7, the V gene TRBV4-3; 7 bases line up with TRBD1. J gave up 3 bases and V 0 bases, and 5 bases lay outside the gene matches. The CDR3 consists of 15 residues. The germline V gene has CDR1 LGHNA and CDR2 YSLEER. CDR3 amino acids: CASSQEGAGGYEQYF. The CDR3 DNA sequence: TGCGCCAGCAGCCAAGAAGGGGCAGGGGGCTACGAGCAGTACTTC.